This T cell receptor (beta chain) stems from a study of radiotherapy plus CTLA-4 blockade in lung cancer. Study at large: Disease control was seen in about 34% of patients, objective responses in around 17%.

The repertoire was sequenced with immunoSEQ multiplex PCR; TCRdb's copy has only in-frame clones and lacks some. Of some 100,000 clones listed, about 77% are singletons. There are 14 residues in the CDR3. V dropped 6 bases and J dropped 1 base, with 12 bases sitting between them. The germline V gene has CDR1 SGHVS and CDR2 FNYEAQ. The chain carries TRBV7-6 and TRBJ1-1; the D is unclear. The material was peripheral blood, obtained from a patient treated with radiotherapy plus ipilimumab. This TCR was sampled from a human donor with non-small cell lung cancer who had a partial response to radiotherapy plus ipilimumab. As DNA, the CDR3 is TGTGCCAGCAGTCCCACCGGGAGGAACACTGAAGCTTTCTTT. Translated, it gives CASSPTGRNTEAFF.